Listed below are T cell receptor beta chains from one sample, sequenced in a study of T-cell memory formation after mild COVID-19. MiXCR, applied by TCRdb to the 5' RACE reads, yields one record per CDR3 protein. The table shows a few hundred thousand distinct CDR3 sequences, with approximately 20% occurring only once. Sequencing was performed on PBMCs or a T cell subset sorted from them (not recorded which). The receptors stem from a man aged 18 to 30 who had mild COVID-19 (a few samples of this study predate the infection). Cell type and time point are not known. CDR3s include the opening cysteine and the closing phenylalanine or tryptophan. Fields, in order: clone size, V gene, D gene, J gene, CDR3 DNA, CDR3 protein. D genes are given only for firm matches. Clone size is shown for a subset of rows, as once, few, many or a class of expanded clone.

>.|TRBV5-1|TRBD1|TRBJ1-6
TGCGCCAGCAGCAAAGGGGACAGGGGTAGTTCGGCACCCCTCCACTTT
CASSKGDRGSSAPLHF
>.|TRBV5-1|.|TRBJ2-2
TGCGCCAGCAGCACACAAGTAAACGGGGAGCTGTTTTTT
CASSTQVNGELFF
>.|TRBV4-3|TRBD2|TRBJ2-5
TGCGCCAGCAGCCTGCGGGGGGTAGGGAGGGAGACCCAGTACTTC
CASSLRGVGRETQYF
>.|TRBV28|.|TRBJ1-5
TGTGCCAGCCTCCAGGGAAACCAGCCCCAGCATTTT
CASLQGNQPQHF
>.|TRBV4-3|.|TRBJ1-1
TGCGCCAGCAGCCAAGTATATTCCCAGGATCACCAAGCTTTCTTT
CASSQVYSQDHQAFF
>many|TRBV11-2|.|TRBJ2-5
TGTGCCAGCAGCTTAATTGGCGGTGAGCAAGAGACCCAGTACTTC
CASSLIGGEQETQYF
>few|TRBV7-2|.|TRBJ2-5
TGTGCCAGCAGCTTAGAGGGCTACCATCGCCAAGAGACCCAGTACTTC
CASSLEGYHRQETQYF
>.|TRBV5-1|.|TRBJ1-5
TGCGCCAGCAGCTTGCGAGGCCGGAGCAATCAGCCCCAGCATTTT
CASSLRGRSNQPQHF
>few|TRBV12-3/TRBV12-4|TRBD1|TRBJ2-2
TGTGCCAGCAGTAAACGACAGGGGCCCCCCGGAGCCGGGGAGCTGTTTTTT
CASSKRQGPPGAGELFF
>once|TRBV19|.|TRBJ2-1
TGTGCCAGTAGTATAGCGTTGGGAGGACAGGCGTACAATGAGCAGTTCTTC
CASSIALGGQAYNEQFF
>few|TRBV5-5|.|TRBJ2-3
TGTGCCAGCAGCTTCCTCGGGACTCCGGATACGCAGTATTTT
CASSFLGTPDTQYF
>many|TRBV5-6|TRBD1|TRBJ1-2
TGTGCCAGCAACGCACGGACAGGCGCCTATGGCTACACCTTC
CASNARTGAYGYTF
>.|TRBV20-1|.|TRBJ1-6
TGCAGTGCTAGAGATCTGACTCCCTTTGGACCCCTCCACTTT
CSARDLTPFGPLHF
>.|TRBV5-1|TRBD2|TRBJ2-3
TGCGCCAGCAGCACCCGAGCGGGGCCGCCAGATACGCAGTATTTT
CASSTRAGPPDTQYF
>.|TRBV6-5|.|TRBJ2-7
TGTGCCAGCAGTTCCCTCCTCTCCTACGAGCAGTACTTC
CASSSLLSYEQYF
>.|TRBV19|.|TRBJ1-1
TGTGCCAGTAGTATTGGAGGCAGCTGGTCGAACACTGAAGCTTTCTTT
CASSIGGSWSNTEAFF
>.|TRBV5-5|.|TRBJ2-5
TGTGCCAGCAGCTTGGGATGGGGGCGTAGGGAACAAGAGACCCAGTACTTC
CASSLGWGRREQETQYF
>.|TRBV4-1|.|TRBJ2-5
TGCGCCAGCAGCCGAACGGACTCCGGGAAGACCCAGTACTTC
CASSRTDSGKTQYF
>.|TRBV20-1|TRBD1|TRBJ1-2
TGCAGTGCCCCGGACAGGGACAGCCTTTCATATGGCTACACCTTC
CSAPDRDSLSYGYTF
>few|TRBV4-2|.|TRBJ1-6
TGTGCCAGCAGCCAAGAGGGGGCGCGCAATTCACCCCTCCACTTT
CASSQEGARNSPLHF
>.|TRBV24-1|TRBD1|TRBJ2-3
TGTGCCACCAGTGATTCGATGACAGGGGCAGATACGCAGTATTTT
CATSDSMTGADTQYF
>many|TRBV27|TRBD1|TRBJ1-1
TGTGCCAGCCGGGGGACAGGGAAGACTGAAGCTTTCTTT
CASRGTGKTEAFF
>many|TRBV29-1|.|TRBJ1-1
TGCAGCGTTCAGGACTCCATGAACACTGAAGCTTTCTTT
CSVQDSMNTEAFF
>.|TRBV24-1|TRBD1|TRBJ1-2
TGTGCCACCGCGGGGACAGGGGACAACTATGGCTACACCTTC
CATAGTGDNYGYTF
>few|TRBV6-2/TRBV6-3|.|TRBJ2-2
TGTGCCAGCAGTCGGCAGCGGGCCGGGGAGCTGTTTTTT
CASSRQRAGELFF
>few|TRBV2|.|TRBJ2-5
TGTGCCAGCAGTGAAAGGGAGACCCAGTACTTC
CASSERETQYF
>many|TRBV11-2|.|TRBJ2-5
TGTGCCAGCAGCCTACGATGGGGAGAGACCCAGTACTTC
CASSLRWGETQYF
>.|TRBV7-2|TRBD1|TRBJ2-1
TGTGCCAGCAGCTTCGGGGCAGGGGGAAACAATGAGCAGTTCTTC
CASSFGAGGNNEQFF
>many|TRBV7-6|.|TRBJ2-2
TGTGCCAGCAGCTTAGTCGGGGAAACCGGGGAGCTGTTTTTT
CASSLVGETGELFF
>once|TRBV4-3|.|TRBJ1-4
TGCGCCAGCAGCCAAGATATTTGGGCAAACGAAAAACTGTTTTTT
CASSQDIWANEKLFF
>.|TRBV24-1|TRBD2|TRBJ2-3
TGTGCCACCAGTGATCCTAGCGGGGGGAACACAGATACGCAGTATTTT
CATSDPSGGNTDTQYF
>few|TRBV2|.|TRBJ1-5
TGTGCCAGCAGCGTCACAGGGAGACTTAGCAATCAGCCCCAGCATTTT
CASSVTGRLSNQPQHF
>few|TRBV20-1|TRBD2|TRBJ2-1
TGCAGTGCTCAAATTCTAGCGGGGGGGCCTCGTAATGAGCAGTTCTTC
CSAQILAGGPRNEQFF
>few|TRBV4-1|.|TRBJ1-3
TGCGCCAGCAGCCAAGTTGCCAGGTCCGGAAACACCATATATTTT
CASSQVARSGNTIYF
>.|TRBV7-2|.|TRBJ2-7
TGTGCCAGCAGCCGCCTTGTCGAGCAGTACTTC
CASSRLVEQYF
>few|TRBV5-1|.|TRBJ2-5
TGCGCCAGCAGCTTGGACCCTGTGGAGACCCAGTACTTC
CASSLDPVETQYF
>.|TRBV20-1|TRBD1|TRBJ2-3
TGCAGTATTACAGGGGAGAGGACAGATACGCAGTATTTT
CSITGERTDTQYF
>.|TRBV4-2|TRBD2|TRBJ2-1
TGTGCCAGCAGCCGAACACTAGCGGGGGGCCGGGGGACCTACAATGAGCAGTTCTTC
CASSRTLAGGRGTYNEQFF
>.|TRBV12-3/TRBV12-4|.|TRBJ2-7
TGTGCCAGCAGTTTGTATGGAGGCATATTTAGCTACGAGCAGTACTTC
CASSLYGGIFSYEQYF
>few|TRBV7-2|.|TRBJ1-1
TGTGCCAGCAGCTTCTCGGGCCGGACTGAAGCTTTCTTT
CASSFSGRTEAFF
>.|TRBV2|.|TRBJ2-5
TGTGCCAGCAGGACCGGGACTGGTCAAGAGACCCAGTACTTC
CASRTGTGQETQYF
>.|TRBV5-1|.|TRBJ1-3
TGCGCCAGCAGCTTGGAGGCCATATCTGGAAACACCATATATTTT
CASSLEAISGNTIYF
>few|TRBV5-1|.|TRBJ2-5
TGCGCCAGCAGCTTCGGAGCGTACCAAGAGACCCAGTACTTC
CASSFGAYQETQYF
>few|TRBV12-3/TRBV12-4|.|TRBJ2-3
TGTGCCAGCAGTTTCTGGGGGATCCGCACAGATACGCAGTATTTT
CASSFWGIRTDTQYF
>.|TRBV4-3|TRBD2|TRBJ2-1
TGCGCCAGCAGCCAAGAACTAGCGGGGGGGCAGTTCTTC
CASSQELAGGQFF
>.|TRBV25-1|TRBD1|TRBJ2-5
TGTGCCAGCAGTGAAGGGACAGGGGGTGTGGAGACCCAGTACTTC
CASSEGTGGVETQYF
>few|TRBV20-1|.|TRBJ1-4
TGCAGTGCTAGAGGGGTTAATGAAAAACTGTTTTTT
CSARGVNEKLFF
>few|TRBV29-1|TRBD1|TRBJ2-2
TGCAGCGCGCGGATGACAGGGGTAGAAACCGGGGAGCTGTTTTTT
CSARMTGVETGELFF
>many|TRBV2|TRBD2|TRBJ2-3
TGTGCCAGCAGTCAGCGGGGGGCCTCACTGGATACGCAGTATTTT
CASSQRGASLDTQYF
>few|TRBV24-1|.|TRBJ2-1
TGTGCCACCAGTGAGTTTGAAGAGCAGTTCTTC
CATSEFEEQFF
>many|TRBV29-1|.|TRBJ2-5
TGCAGCGTTGAAGCCCGACCATCAGAGACCCAGTACTTC
CSVEARPSETQYF
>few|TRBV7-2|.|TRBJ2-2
TGTGCCAGCATCCCGACCGGGGAGCTGTTTTTT
CASIPTGELFF
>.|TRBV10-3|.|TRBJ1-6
TGTGCCATCAGGGGGGACTCTGGCAATTCACCCCTCCACTTT
CAIRGDSGNSPLHF
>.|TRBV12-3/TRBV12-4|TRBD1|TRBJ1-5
TGTGCCAGCAGCCCAGGGGACAGGGGGAATCAGCCCCAGCATTTT
CASSPGDRGNQPQHF